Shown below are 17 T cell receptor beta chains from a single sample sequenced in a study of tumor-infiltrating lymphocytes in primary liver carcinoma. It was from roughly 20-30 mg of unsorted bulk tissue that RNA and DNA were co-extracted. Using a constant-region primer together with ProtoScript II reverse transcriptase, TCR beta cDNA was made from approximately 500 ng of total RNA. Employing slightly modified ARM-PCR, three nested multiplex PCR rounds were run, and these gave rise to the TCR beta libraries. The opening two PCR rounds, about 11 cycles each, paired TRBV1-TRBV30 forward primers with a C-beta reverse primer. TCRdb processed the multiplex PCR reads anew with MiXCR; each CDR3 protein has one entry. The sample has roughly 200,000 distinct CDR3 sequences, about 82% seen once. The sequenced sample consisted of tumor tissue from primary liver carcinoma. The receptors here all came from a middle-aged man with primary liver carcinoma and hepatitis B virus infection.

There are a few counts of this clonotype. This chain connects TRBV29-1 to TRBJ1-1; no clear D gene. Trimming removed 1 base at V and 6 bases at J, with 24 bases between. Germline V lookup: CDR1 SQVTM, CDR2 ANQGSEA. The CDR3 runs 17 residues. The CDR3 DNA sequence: TGCAGCGTTGAAGTCATAAATGTGGGCACTCAACGACCTGAAGCTTTCTTT. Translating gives CSVEVINVGTQRPEAFF.

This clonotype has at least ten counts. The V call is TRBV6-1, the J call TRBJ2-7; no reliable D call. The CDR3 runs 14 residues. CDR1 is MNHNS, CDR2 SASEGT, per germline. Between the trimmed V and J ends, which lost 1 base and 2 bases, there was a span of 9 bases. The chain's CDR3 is CASSEVSSAYEQYF. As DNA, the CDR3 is TGTGCCAGCAGTGAAGTCAGCAGCGCCTACGAGCAGTACTTC.

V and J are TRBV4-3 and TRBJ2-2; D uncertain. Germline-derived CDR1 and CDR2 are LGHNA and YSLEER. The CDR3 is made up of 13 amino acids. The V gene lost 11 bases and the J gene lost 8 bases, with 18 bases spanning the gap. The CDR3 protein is CARSQVSGGELFF. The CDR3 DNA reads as TGCGCCCGTAGCCAAGTTTCTGGAGGGGAGCTGTTTTTT.

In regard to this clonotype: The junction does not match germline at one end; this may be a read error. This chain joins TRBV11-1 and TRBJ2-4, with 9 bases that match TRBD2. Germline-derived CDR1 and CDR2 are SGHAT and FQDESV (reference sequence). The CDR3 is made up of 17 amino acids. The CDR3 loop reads CASSLPGTSRTKNIQYF. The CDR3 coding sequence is TGTGCCAGTAGCTTACCCGGGACTAGCAGGACTAAAAACATTCAGTACTTC.

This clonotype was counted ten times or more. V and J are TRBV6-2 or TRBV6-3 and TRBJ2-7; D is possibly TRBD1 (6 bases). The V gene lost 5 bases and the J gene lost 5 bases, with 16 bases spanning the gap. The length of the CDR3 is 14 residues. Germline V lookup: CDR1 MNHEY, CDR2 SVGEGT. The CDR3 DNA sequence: TGTGCCAGCAGTCGATGGGACACACCGAACGAGCAGTACTTC. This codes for CASSRWDTPNEQYF.

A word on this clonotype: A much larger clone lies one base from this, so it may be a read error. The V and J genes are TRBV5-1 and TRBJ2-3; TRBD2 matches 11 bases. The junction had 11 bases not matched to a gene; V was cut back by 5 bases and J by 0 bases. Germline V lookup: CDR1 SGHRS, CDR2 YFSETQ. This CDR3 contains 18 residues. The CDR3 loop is CASRPMGTSGPSTDTQYF. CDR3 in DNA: TGCGCCAGCAGACCAATGGGGACTAGCGGACCTAGCACAGATACGCAGTATTTT.

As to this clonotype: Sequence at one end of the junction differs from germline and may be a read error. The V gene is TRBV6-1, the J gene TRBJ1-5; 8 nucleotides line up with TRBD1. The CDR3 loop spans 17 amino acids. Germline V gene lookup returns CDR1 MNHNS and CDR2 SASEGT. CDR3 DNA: TGTGTCAGCATATTCACCTTCGGACAGGGAGGCGATCAGCCCCATCATTTT. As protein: CVSIFTFGQGGDQPHHF.

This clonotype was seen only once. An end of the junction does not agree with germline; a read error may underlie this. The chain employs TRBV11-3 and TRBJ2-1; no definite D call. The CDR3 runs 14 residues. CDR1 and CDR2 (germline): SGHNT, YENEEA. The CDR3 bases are TGTGTCAGCAGCATAGGCGTCTCAAACAATGAGAAGTTCTTC. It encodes CVSSIGVSNNEKFF.

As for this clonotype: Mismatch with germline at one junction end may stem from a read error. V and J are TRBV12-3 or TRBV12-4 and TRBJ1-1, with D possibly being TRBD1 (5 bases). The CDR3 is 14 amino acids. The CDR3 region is CASSPPRAGAEAYF. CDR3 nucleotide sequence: TGTGCCAGCAGTCCCCCCAGGGCAGGCGCTGAAGCTTACTTT.

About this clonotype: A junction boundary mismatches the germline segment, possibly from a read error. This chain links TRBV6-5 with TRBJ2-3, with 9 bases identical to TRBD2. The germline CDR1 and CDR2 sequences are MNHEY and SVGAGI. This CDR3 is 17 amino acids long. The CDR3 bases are TGTGCCAGCAGTTCACTCCCCCTAAGCGGGGGGATACATACGCAGTATTTC. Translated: CASSSLPLSGGIHTQYF.

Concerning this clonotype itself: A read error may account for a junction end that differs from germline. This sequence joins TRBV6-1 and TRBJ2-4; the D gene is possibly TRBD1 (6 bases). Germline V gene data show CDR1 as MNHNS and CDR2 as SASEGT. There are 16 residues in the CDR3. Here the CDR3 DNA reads TGTACCAGCAATGCCACAAGGGGGTTCGGCAAAAACATTCAGTACTTC. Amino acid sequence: CTSNATRGFGKNIQYF.

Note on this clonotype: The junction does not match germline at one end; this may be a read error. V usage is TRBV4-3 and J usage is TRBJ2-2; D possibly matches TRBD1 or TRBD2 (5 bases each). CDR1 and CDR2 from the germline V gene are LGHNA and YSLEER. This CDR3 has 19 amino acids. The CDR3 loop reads CASSPRSPTRDGSTGELSF. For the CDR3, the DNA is TGTGCCAGCAGCCCCCGAAGCCCGACAAGGGACGGCTCCACCGGGGAGCTGTCTTTT.

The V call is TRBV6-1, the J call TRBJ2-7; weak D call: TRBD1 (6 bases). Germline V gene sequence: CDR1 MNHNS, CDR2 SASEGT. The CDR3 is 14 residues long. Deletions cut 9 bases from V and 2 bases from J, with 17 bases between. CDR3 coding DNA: TGTGCCAGTAGCACCGGGACAAGCCCCTACGAGCAGTACTTC. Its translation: CASSTGTSPYEQYF.

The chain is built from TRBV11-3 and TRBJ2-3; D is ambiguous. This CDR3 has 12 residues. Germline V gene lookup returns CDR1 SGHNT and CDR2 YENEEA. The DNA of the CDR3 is TGTGCTAGTAGCTTCAATGAAGTTACGCAGTATTTT. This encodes CASSFNEVTQYF.

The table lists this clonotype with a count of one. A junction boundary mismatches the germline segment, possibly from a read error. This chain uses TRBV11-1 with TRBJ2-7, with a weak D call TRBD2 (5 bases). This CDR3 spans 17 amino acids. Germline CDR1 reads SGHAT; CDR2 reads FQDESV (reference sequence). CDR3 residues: CASSLGPAGENSYEQCF. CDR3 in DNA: TGTGCCAGCAGCTTAGGGCCGGCGGGTGAAAACTCCTACGAGCAGTGCTTT.

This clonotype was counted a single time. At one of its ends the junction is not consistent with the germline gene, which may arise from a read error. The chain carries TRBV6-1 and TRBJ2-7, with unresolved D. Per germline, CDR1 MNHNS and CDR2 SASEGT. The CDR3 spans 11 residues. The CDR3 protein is CATNPQFEQCF. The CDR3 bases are TGTGCCACCAACCCTCAGTTCGAGCAGTGCTTC.

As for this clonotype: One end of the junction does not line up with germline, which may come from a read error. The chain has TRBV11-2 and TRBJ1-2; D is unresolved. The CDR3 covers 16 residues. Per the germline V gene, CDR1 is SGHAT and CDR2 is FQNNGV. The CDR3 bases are TGTGTCAGCAGCATAGATTTGGTAGCCTATTCTCGAGGCTACACCTTC. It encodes CVSSIDLVAYSRGYTF.